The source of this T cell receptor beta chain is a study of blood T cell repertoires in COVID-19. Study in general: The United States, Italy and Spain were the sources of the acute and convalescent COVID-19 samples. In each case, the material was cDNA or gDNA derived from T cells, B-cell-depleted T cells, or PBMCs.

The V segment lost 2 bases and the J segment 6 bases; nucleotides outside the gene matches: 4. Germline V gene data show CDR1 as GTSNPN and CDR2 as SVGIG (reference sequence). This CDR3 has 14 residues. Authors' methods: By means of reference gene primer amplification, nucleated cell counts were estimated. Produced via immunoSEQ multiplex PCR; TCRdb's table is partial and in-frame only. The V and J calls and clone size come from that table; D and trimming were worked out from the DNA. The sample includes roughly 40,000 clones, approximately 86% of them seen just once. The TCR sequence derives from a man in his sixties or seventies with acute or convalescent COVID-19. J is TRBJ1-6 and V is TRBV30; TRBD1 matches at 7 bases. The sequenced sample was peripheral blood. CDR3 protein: CAWSPGQLNSPLHF. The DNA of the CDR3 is TGTGCCTGGAGTCCGGGACAGCTTAATTCACCCCTCCACTTT.